One and the same sample provided the 32 T cell receptor beta chains below, sequenced in a study of spatial heterogeneity in lung cancer. Study conclusions and caveats: Within tumors, counts of expanded alpha and beta TCRs tracked tumor mutation counts.

TCRdb independently ran MiXCR on the 5' RACE reads; one entry per CDR3 protein. The data hold thousands of distinct CDR3 sequences, with 14% observed a single time. Sample time point: sample taken at primary tumor resection. These TCRs are of unknown antigen specificity. Sequenced here: lung tumor tissue, sampled at surgery. These receptors originate from a male donor with early-stage non-small cell lung cancer.

Ten or more counts support this clonotype. This beta chain is a stray read from a library made for alpha chains; its abundance is not meaningful. The rearrangement uses TRBV24-1 and TRBJ1-5, with D unresolved. Germline lookup yields CDR1 KGHDR and CDR2 SFDVKD. Trimming stripped 3 bases from V and 4 bases from J, with 9 bases between. CDR3 length equals 14 residues. The CDR3 loop reads CATSDPQGNQPQHF. CDR3 nucleotide sequence: TGTGCCACCAGTGATCCTCAAGGGAATCAGCCCCAGCATTTT.

This clonotype is medium-sized by share. This beta chain represents an off-target read in a library built for alpha chains; its size is of limited meaning. The chain links TRBV6-1 to TRBJ2-1, with 8 bases identical to TRBD2. The CDR3 loop spans 14 amino acids. Per germline, CDR1 MNHNS and CDR2 SASEGT. The ends lost 10 bases at V and 1 base at J; junction bases unmatched: 6. The CDR3 DNA reads TGTGCCAACGAACTAGCGGATTCCTACAATGAGCAGTTCTTC. The encoded protein is CANELADSYNEQFF.

Comment on this clonotype: Little can be read into the size of this beta chain, an off-target read in a library designed for alpha chains. V and J are TRBV28 and TRBJ2-7; unclear D gene. The CDR3 is 11 amino acids. Trimming cost V 5 bases and J 2 bases, with 4 bases left between them. Germline V gives CDR1 MDHEN, CDR2 SYDVKM. The CDR3 spells CASSNTYEQYF. The CDR3 bases are TGTGCCAGCAGTAACACCTACGAGCAGTACTTC.

This clonotype has a count of ten or more. Because this beta chain is a stray read in a library intended to capture alpha chains, its abundance should not be given much weight. The rearrangement uses TRBV5-1 and TRBJ2-1, with no clear D. This CDR3 region has 12 residues. The V end lost 3 bases, the J end lost 6 bases, and 7 bases lay between the germline ends. Germline V gene lookup returns CDR1 SGHRS and CDR2 YFSETQ. The CDR3 nucleotides read TGCGCCAGCAGCTCGGAAGCCAATGAGCAGTTCTTC. Amino acid sequence: CASSSEANEQFF.

This clonotype was recorded at least ten times. The library was built for alpha chains, so this beta chain is an off-target read and its size means little. The genes are TRBV7-2 and TRBJ2-5; D is unresolved. The CDR3 runs to 13 residues. Trimming removed 2 bases from V and 1 base from J, with 5 bases in between. Germline V gene data show CDR1 as SGHTA and CDR2 as FQGNSA. The CDR3 DNA is TGTGCCAGCAGCTTATACCGCCAAGAGACCCAGTACTTC. Its protein product is CASSLYRQETQYF.

This clonotype was seen at least ten times. This beta chain lies outside the target of a library built for alpha chains; its clone size means little. This chain connects TRBV2 to TRBJ2-6; D ambiguous. V shed 8 bases and J shed 0 bases, with 14 bases lying between them. This CDR3 region has 16 residues. Per the germline V gene, CDR1 is SNHLY and CDR2 is FYNNEI. CDR3 sequence: CASSTPLDSGANVLTF. DNA for the CDR3: TGTGCCAGCTCAACCCCCTTGGACTCTGGGGCCAACGTCCTGACTTTC.

This clonotype appeared many times. The library was prepared for alpha chains; this beta chain is a stray read, so its frequency means little. The V and J genes are TRBV19 and TRBJ2-6; D ambiguous. The CDR3 covers 15 residues. The V gene's germline CDR1 is LNHDA and CDR2 SQIVND (reference sequence). The ends were cut back, 3 bases at V and 0 bases at J, with 6 bases in the middle. CDR3 DNA: TGTGCCAGTAGTATGGACCGCTCTGGGGCCAACGTCCTGACTTTC. Its protein product is CASSMDRSGANVLTF.

This clonotype was counted many times. The size of this beta chain means little, since it is a stray read in a library made for alpha chains. The CDR3 reads CASSLSSRVRLAENGELFF. In DNA form, the CDR3 reads TGTGCCAGCAGCTTATCGTCGCGCGTAAGGCTAGCGGAAAACGGGGAGCTGTTTTTT. V gene TRBV7-2 combines with J gene TRBJ2-2; 7 bases are a match to TRBD2. J lost 7 bases, V lost 2 bases, and 19 bases had no gene match. In germline, CDR1 is SGHTA, CDR2 FQGNSA. The CDR3 sequence is 19 residues long.

Remarks on this clonotype: This beta chain is off target for a library built for alpha chains, so its abundance means little. This sequence joins TRBV5-4 and TRBJ2-1, with a possible D match to TRBD1 (6 bases). Germline CDR1 SGHNT, CDR2 YYREEE (reference sequence). Trimming stripped 2 bases from V and 0 bases from J, with 6 bases between. This CDR3 contains 14 residues. The CDR3 sequence is CASSLGGSYNEQFF. The CDR3 region has the DNA TGTGCCAGCAGCTTAGGGGGCTCCTACAATGAGCAGTTCTTC. Variable domain in full (rest from reference TRBV5-4 and TRBJ2-1): ETGVTQSPTHLIKTRGQQVTLRCSSQSGHNTVSWYQQALGQGPQFIFQYYREEENGRGNFPPRFSGLQFPNYSSELNVNALELDDSALYLCASSLGGSYNEQFFGPGTRLTVL.

This clonotype was detected many times. This beta chain came through as a stray read in a library set up for alpha chains, and its size says little. The chain combines TRBV20-1 with TRBJ1-5; the match to TRBD1 covers 8 bases. The J segment lost 0 bases and the V segment lost 0 bases, leaving 10 bases of the junction unmatched. Germline V gene lookup returns CDR1 DFQATT and CDR2 SNEGSKA (reference sequence). The CDR3 is made up of 18 amino acids. The DNA for the CDR3 is TGCAGTGCTAGAGATCGGGCAGGGGGCGGATATAGCAATCAGCCCCAGCATTTT. This translates into CSARDRAGGGYSNQPQHF.

This clonotype was picked up many times. This beta chain is an off-target read within a library intended for alpha chains, so its frequency means little. The chain couples TRBV12-3 or TRBV12-4 to TRBJ1-1, with D possibly TRBD1 on 5 matching bases. V lost 4 bases and J lost 1, with 13 bases in between. This CDR3 is built from 15 residues. CDR3 residues: CASSSPGRPNTEAFF. The CDR3 nucleotides read TGTGCCAGCAGTTCCCCGGGGCGGCCGAACACTGAAGCTTTCTTT.

This clonotype is judged medium-sized. For a library built for alpha chains, this beta chain is a stray read; little rests on its size. This chain uses TRBV29-1 with TRBJ2-2; D uncertain. The CDR3 length is 12 residues. CDR1 and CDR2 (germline): SQVTM, ANQGSEA. With 4 bases removed from V and 7 bases from J, the gap between germline ends came to 10 bases. CDR3 in DNA: TGCAGCGTTGCTCGCGACGGCGGGGAGCTGTTTTTT. Amino acids: CSVARDGGELFF.

This clonotype was detected ten times or more. The library was designed around alpha chains, so this beta chain is a stray read whose abundance carries little weight. The chain is built from TRBV10-3 and TRBJ1-5; D call uncertain. Per germline, CDR1 ENHRY and CDR2 SYGVKD. The CDR3 is 14 amino acids. Trimming took off 4 bases at V and 7 bases at J, with 14 bases between the two ends. The CDR3 protein is CAISGGPGGQPQHF. CDR3 bases: TGTGCCATCAGTGGAGGGCCAGGAGGACAGCCCCAGCATTTT.

This clonotype showed up many times. This beta chain lies outside the target of a library built for alpha chains; its clone size means little. The J gene is TRBJ2-7, the V gene TRBV5-1; TRBD1 is a possible D gene (6 bases). The germline V gene has CDR1 SGHRS and CDR2 YFSETQ. Trimming stripped 7 bases from V and 3 bases from J, with 17 bases between. CDR3 length: 14 residues. CDR3 DNA sequence: TGCGCCAGCTCTGACCTACGAGGGGGCTACGAGCAGTACTTC. Protein product: CASSDLRGGYEQYF. Full variable domain (remainder filled in from reference TRBV5-1 and TRBJ2-7): KAGVTQTPRYLIKTRGQQVTLSCSPISGHRSVSWYQQTPGQGLQFLFEYFSETQRNKGNFPGRFSGRQFSNSRSEMNVSTLELGDSALYLCASSDLRGGYEQYFGPGTRLTVT.

This clonotype counts as medium-sized. This beta chain represents an off-target read in a library built for alpha chains; its size is of limited meaning. The chain combines TRBV9 with TRBJ2-7; unclear D gene. The CDR3 covers 12 residues. The germline V and J ends were trimmed by 0 bases and 0 bases, with 1 base remaining between them. CDR1 and CDR2 from the germline V gene are SGDLS and YYNGEE. CDR3 DNA: TGTGCCAGCAGCGTAGGCTCCTACGAGCAGTACTTC. Encoded protein: CASSVGSYEQYF.

This clonotype qualifies as medium-sized. With the library built for alpha chains, this beta chain is off target and its frequency is not meaningful. V usage is TRBV6-5 and J usage is TRBJ1-1, with D perhaps matching TRBD1 (6 bases). CDR1 is MNHEY, CDR2 SVGAGI, per germline. The length of the CDR3 is 14 residues. Trimming stripped 5 bases from V and 1 base from J, with 11 bases between. For the CDR3, the DNA is TGTGCCAGCAGTCAGGGACACACGAACACTGAAGCTTTCTTT. Translation gives CASSQGHTNTEAFF.

In the case of this clonotype: This beta chain appears as a stray read in a library generated for alpha chains; its size is not informative. The chain carries TRBV3-1 and TRBJ2-4; 8 bases are a match to TRBD2. The CDR3 is 18 amino acids. The V gene end was trimmed by 0 bases and the J gene end by 2 bases; junction bases not matched to a gene: 9. Germline V gene sequence: CDR1 LGHDT, CDR2 YNNKEL (reference sequence). The CDR3 DNA reads TGTGCCAGCAGCCAAGATCTGGGTAGCGGGGCTACCAAAAACATTCAGTACTTC. Amino acid sequence: CASSQDLGSGATKNIQYF.

About this clonotype: A library prepared for alpha chains yielded this beta chain as an off-target read; its size is of little meaning. Here the CDR3 reads CSATQGAADTQYF. CDR3 coding DNA: TGCAGTGCTACCCAGGGGGCAGCAGATACGCAGTATTTT. The chain recombines TRBV20-1 with TRBJ2-3; TRBD1 matches at 8 bases. CDR1 is DFQATT and CDR2 is SNEGSKA in the germline V gene (reference sequence). The V and J ends lost 4 bases and 4 bases, in that order; junction bases with no gene match: 4. There are 13 residues in the CDR3.

The table lists this clonotype with many counts. Since it is a stray read in a library aimed at alpha chains, this beta chain has a size that is not meaningful. The genes are TRBV2 and TRBJ1-2; D is uncertain. CDR3 length: 16 amino acids. Trimming left V 4 bases short and J 0 bases short, with 15 bases between. From germline, CDR1 is SNHLY and CDR2 FYNNEI. CDR3 sequence: CASSGFSLVPNYGYTF. CDR3 DNA sequence: TGTGCCAGCAGTGGATTTTCTCTGGTCCCTAACTATGGCTACACCTTC.

This clonotype was seen repeatedly, ten times or more. The library was prepared for alpha chains; this beta chain is a stray read, so its frequency means little. The CDR3 DNA reads TGTGCCAGCAGCCAACTCTCTGGATTGGCCGGGGAGCTGTTTTTT. Translated: CASSQLSGLAGELFF. The chain recombines TRBV3-1 with TRBJ2-2; unclear D gene. V dropped 2 bases and J dropped 6 bases, with 13 bases sitting between them. CDR3 length: 15 amino acids. CDR1 is LGHDT and CDR2 is YNNKEL in the germline V gene (reference sequence).

This clonotype was detected many times. With the library built for alpha chains, this beta chain is off target and its frequency is not meaningful. V gene TRBV5-1 combines with J gene TRBJ1-1; D is perhaps TRBD1 (6 bases). The CDR3 sequence is 14 residues long. Germline V gives CDR1 SGHRS, CDR2 YFSETQ. The V gene lost 2 bases and the J gene lost 5 bases, with 13 bases spanning the gap. CDR3 nucleotide sequence: TGCGCCAGCAGCTTTGGGACACTGGGTACTGAAGCTTTCTTT. Translation: CASSFGTLGTEAFF.

Many counts were recorded for this clonotype. Because this beta chain is a stray read in a library intended to capture alpha chains, its abundance should not be given much weight. This chain links TRBV29-1 with TRBJ2-7; TRBD1 is a possible D gene (5 bases). Trimming left V 2 bases short and J 1 base short, with 18 bases between. The germline V gene encodes CDR1 SQVTM and CDR2 ANQGSEA. The CDR3 loop spans 16 amino acids. The CDR3 region has the DNA TGCAGCGTTGAAAGTTCCCGACAGACAGAATCCTACGAGCAGTACTTC. It codes for CSVESSRQTESYEQYF.

This clonotype rates as medium-sized. Since it is a stray read in a library aimed at alpha chains, this beta chain has a size that is not meaningful. The chain combines TRBV28 with TRBJ2-1; D is tentatively TRBD1 or TRBD2 (5 bases each). CDR3 length: 12 amino acids. In germline, CDR1 is MDHEN, CDR2 SYDVKM. Deletions cut 3 bases from V and 7 bases from J, with 7 bases between. CDR3 sequence reads: CASSFWGNEQFF. The CDR3 nucleotides are TGTGCCAGCAGTTTTTGGGGGAATGAGCAGTTCTTC.

This clonotype has ten or more counts. This beta chain slipped into a library made for alpha chains as a stray read, so its size is not meaningful. The chain links TRBV7-9 to TRBJ2-1; the match to TRBD2 covers 10 bases. Germline CDR1 is SEHNR and CDR2 is FQNEAQ (reference sequence). V trimming: 3 bases; J trimming: 12 bases; junction bases outside the gene matches: 17. The CDR3 consists of 17 residues. This CDR3 reads CASSFSVVSGRAPGQFF. In DNA, the CDR3 is TGTGCCAGCAGCTTTTCAGTAGTGAGCGGGAGGGCCCCGGGGCAGTTCTTC.

This clonotype was seen many times. In a library made to pick up alpha chains, this beta chain is a stray read with a size that means little. This sequence joins TRBV7-9 and TRBJ1-2, with D uncertain. Trimming stripped 5 bases from V and 0 bases from J, with 16 bases between. Germline V gene sequence: CDR1 SEHNR, CDR2 FQNEAQ (reference sequence). There are 16 residues in the CDR3. The CDR3 coding sequence is TGTGCCAGCAGCCCCCTGGAAGGGTCCGCTAACTATGGCTACACCTTC. It translates to CASSPLEGSANYGYTF.

At least ten counts were recorded for this clonotype. At one end the junction does not follow the germline gene, possibly because of a read error. This beta chain is an off-target read within a library intended for alpha chains, so its frequency means little. This sequence joins TRBV7-2 and TRBJ2-1, with 14 bases identical to TRBD2. CDR1 SGHTA and CDR2 FQGNSA come from the germline V gene. The CDR3 length is 16 residues. The CDR3 loop is CASSLGGLAGVFVRPF. The CDR3 coding sequence is TGTGCCAGCAGCTTAGGGGGACTAGCGGGAGTCTTCGTCAGACCCTTC. The whole variable domain, remainder taken from reference TRBV7-2 and TRBJ2-1, is GAGVSQSPSNKVTEKGKDVELRCDPISGHTALYWYRQSLGQGLEFLIYFQGNSAPDKSGLPSDRFSAERTGGSVSTLTIQRTQQEDSAVYLCASSLGGLAGVFVRPFGPGTRLTVL.

This clonotype came up many times. This beta chain slipped into a library made for alpha chains as a stray read, so its size is not meaningful. The rearrangement uses TRBV4-1 and TRBJ2-7, with 8 nucleotides matching TRBD1. V lost 4 bases to trimming and J lost 7 bases; unmatched junction nucleotides: 15. This CDR3 region has 16 residues. CDR1 and CDR2 from the germline V gene are MGHRA and YSYEKL. CDR3 sequence: CASSRKGGPTGGEQYF. The CDR3 DNA reads as TGCGCCAGCAGCCGCAAAGGCGGGCCAACAGGGGGTGAGCAGTACTTC.

Many counts were recorded for this clonotype. Because the library targeted alpha chains, this beta chain is an off-target read whose size means little. The V and J genes are TRBV7-9 and TRBJ2-5, with 8 bases lining up with TRBD2. J lost 0 bases, V lost 0 bases, and 3 bases had no gene match. Germline-derived CDR1 and CDR2 are SEHNR and FQNEAQ (reference sequence). CDR3 size: 16 residues. The CDR3 region is CASSLASGGNQETQYF. The CDR3 nucleotides are TGTGCCAGCAGCTTAGCGAGCGGGGGAAACCAAGAGACCCAGTACTTC.

Turning to this clonotype: This beta chain is a stray read from a library made for alpha chains; its abundance is not meaningful. The CDR3: CASSEGVYTEAFF. The CDR3 DNA is TGTGCCAGCAGTGAAGGGGTATACACTGAAGCTTTCTTT. The V call is TRBV2, the J call TRBJ1-1; D is unclear. CDR1 and CDR2 from the germline V gene are SNHLY and FYNNEI. Trimming removed 1 base from V and 3 bases from J, with 6 bases in between. This CDR3 has 13 amino acids.

Many counts were recorded for this clonotype. This beta chain is an unintended read in a library built for alpha chains; its size means little. The chain joins TRBV7-9 to TRBJ1-1; 9 positions agree with TRBD1. The CDR3 has 14 amino acids. Unmatched junction bases numbered 6, after V lost 6 bases and J lost 4 bases. Germline assignment: CDR1 SEHNR and CDR2 FQNEAQ (reference sequence). The CDR3 bases are TGTGCCAGCAGGGGACAGGGAGCGAGCACTGAAGCTTTCTTT. Its translation is CASRGQGASTEAFF.

This clonotype came up many times. A library prepared for alpha chains yielded this beta chain as an off-target read; its size is of little meaning. The chain joins TRBV7-2 to TRBJ2-3, with D unresolved. The V and J ends lost 2 bases and 5 bases respectively, with 2 bases between them. Germline V gene data show CDR1 as SGHTA and CDR2 as FQGNSA. There are 11 residues in the CDR3. CDR3 DNA: TGTGCCAGCAGCTTAAAAGATACGCAGTATTTT. It encodes CASSLKDTQYF.

This clonotype has at least ten counts. Because the library targeted alpha chains, this beta chain is an off-target read whose size means little. J is TRBJ1-4 and V is TRBV20-1; D possibly corresponds to TRBD1 (5 bases). Germline V CDR1 and CDR2: DFQATT, SNEGSKA (reference sequence). The CDR3 has 13 residues. The germline V and J ends were trimmed by 3 bases and 6 bases, with 11 bases remaining between them. CDR3 DNA: TGCAGTGCTAGTTGGGGGGTCGATGAAAAACTGTTTTTT. The encoded protein is CSASWGVDEKLFF.